Presented here are 18 T cell receptor beta chains from one specimen sequenced in a study of cytomegalovirus exposure and HLA in healthy donors. Method: immunoSEQ multiplex PCR; TCRdb's copy keeps in-frame clones and lacks some. The table lists about 130,000 clones, about 91% of them singletons, with over 8.5% in the top ten. The sequencing sample was made of PBMCs. The receptors stem from a woman aged 18-35 years in good health and CMV-seropositive.

The DNA for the CDR3 is TGTGCCAGCAGGGGACAGGGGACCTATAGCAATCAGCCCCAGCATTTT. Translation gives CASRGQGTYSNQPQHF. This chain joins TRBV27 and TRBJ1-5, with 10 bases matching TRBD1. This CDR3 is built from 16 residues. Germline CDR1 MNHEY, CDR2 SMNVEV (reference sequence). V lost 6 bases, J lost 0 bases, and 5 bases stayed unmatched.

V and J are TRBV28 and TRBJ1-6, with TRBD1 matching 7 bases. This CDR3 has 14 amino acids. Germline loops: CDR1 MDHEN, CDR2 SYDVKM. Trimming took 6 bases from V and 10 from J; bases not matched to a gene: 9. DNA for the CDR3: TGTGCCAGCAGGGCTGGCCAGGGGGTGTCACCCCTCCACTTT. Its protein product is CASRAGQGVSPLHF.

This chain links TRBV2 with TRBJ1-1; no clear D gene. Trimming pared 6 bases from V and 6 bases from J, leaving 8 bases between. Germline values: CDR1 SNHLY, CDR2 FYNNEI. This CDR3 region has 11 residues. CDR3 sequence reads: CASRLISEAFF. The CDR3 DNA follows: TGTGCCAGCAGACTTATCTCTGAAGCTTTCTTT.

This sequence joins TRBV6-5 and TRBJ1-5, with a tentative D call TRBD1 (5 bases). V dropped 6 bases and J dropped 6 bases, with 12 bases sitting between them. Germline CDR1 is MNHEY and CDR2 is SVGAGI. This CDR3 is built from 13 residues. CDR3 in amino acids: CASSSTGSQPQHF. CDR3 in DNA: TGTGCCAGCAGCTCTACAGGATCTCAGCCCCAGCATTTT.

This sequence joins TRBV28 and TRBJ1-5; D call uncertain. Between the trimmed V and J ends, which lost 3 bases and 5 bases, there was a span of 17 bases. Germline assignment: CDR1 MDHEN and CDR2 SYDVKM. The CDR3 length is 16 residues. The CDR3 bases are TGTGCCAGCAGTTTTGAGGGCCTAAGTCAAGATCAGCCCCAGCATTTT. This gives the protein CASSFEGLSQDQPQHF.

V is TRBV11-2 and J is TRBJ1-3; 9 positions agree with TRBD1. Germline V gives CDR1 SGHAT, CDR2 FQNNGV. J was trimmed by 2 bases and V by 8 bases; bases with no gene match: 7. There are 15 residues in the CDR3. For the CDR3, the DNA is TGTGCCAGCGCCTTAGGGACAGGGACTGGAAACACCATATATTTT. Protein sequence: CASALGTGTGNTIYF.

The gene calls are TRBV4-3 and TRBJ2-3, with TRBD2 matching 10 bases. J was trimmed by 6 bases and V by 3 bases; bases with no gene match: 6. Germline assignment: CDR1 LGHNA and CDR2 YSLEER. This CDR3 spans 15 amino acids. CDR3 loop: CASSQSSGGSDTQYF. The CDR3, as DNA: TGCGCCAGCAGCCAGTCTAGCGGGGGAAGTGATACGCAGTATTTT.

This chain uses TRBV5-1 with TRBJ2-7; D is perhaps TRBD1 (6 bases). With 2 bases removed from V and 6 bases from J, the gap between germline ends came to 18 bases. Germline CDR1 SGHRS, CDR2 YFSETQ. This CDR3 comprises 15 residues. The CDR3 nucleotides are TGCGCCAGCAGCTTCCAAGGACAGCTCTCCGCCGAGCAGTACTTC. Its protein product is CASSFQGQLSAEQYF.

J is TRBJ2-5 and V is TRBV30; tentative D call: TRBD1 (6 bases). In germline, CDR1 is GTSNPN, CDR2 SVGIG (reference sequence). Trimming took off 0 bases at V and 5 bases at J, with 13 bases between the two ends. This CDR3 comprises 14 residues. The CDR3 spells CAWSVLRGGETQYF. DNA of the CDR3: TGTGCCTGGAGTGTACTAAGAGGGGGTGAGACCCAGTACTTC.

This sequence joins TRBV4-1 and TRBJ2-3; 7 bases agree with TRBD2. Per the germline V gene, CDR1 is MGHRA and CDR2 is YSYEKL. V lost 2 bases and J lost 4; bases outside the gene matches: 6. The CDR3 is made up of 15 amino acids. The CDR3 loop is CASSQLAERPDTQYF. The CDR3 DNA follows: TGCGCCAGCAGCCAACTAGCGGAGCGGCCAGATACGCAGTATTTT.

The J gene is TRBJ2-3, the V gene TRBV27, with 13 bases fitting TRBD2. The CDR3 loop spans 22 amino acids. The junction had 21 bases not matched to a gene; V was cut back by 5 bases and J by 1 base. The V gene's germline CDR1 is MNHEY and CDR2 SMNVEV (reference sequence). The CDR3 nucleotides are TGTGCCAGCAGTCTAAGGGTACCCACTCAACTAGCGGGGGGGCCTGGCACAGATACGCAGTATTTT. This gives the protein CASSLRVPTQLAGGPGTDTQYF.

The V call is TRBV19, the J call TRBJ1-2; D is uncertain. The CDR3 has 14 residues. V lost 1 base to trimming and J lost 4 bases, with 10 bases between them. Germline V gene sequence: CDR1 LNHDA, CDR2 SQIVND (reference sequence). The chain's CDR3 is CASSIAAGGYGYTF. The CDR3 DNA reads TGTGCCAGTAGTATAGCCGCAGGAGGCTATGGCTACACCTTC. Filled out from reference TRBV19 and TRBJ1-2, the complete variable domain reads DGGITQSPKYLFRKEGQNVTLSCEQNLNHDAMYWYRQDPGQGLRLIYYSQIVNDFQKGDIAEGYSVSREKKESFPLTVTSAQKNPTAFYLCASSIAAGGYGYTFGSGTRLTVV.

This chain links TRBV28 with TRBJ2-7, with D possibly being TRBD1 (5 bases). Trimming cost V 2 bases and J 0 bases, with 14 bases left between them. This CDR3 is built from 16 residues. Germline assignment: CDR1 MDHEN and CDR2 SYDVKM. In DNA form, the CDR3 reads TGTGCCAGCAGTTTACGTACCAGGGCATACTCCTACGAGCAGTACTTC. This encodes CASSLRTRAYSYEQYF.

About this clone itself: Its ends do not fully match the called genes, so a read error is possible. The gene calls are TRBV5-6 and TRBJ2-2; D is tentatively TRBD1 or TRBD2 (6 bases each). CDR3 length equals 14 residues. In germline, CDR1 is SGHDT, CDR2 YYEEEE. Here the CDR3 reads CASRLGGGTGELFF. The CDR3 bases are TGTGCCAGCAGGTTGGGGGGCGGTACCGGGGAGCTGTTTTTT.

The chain recombines TRBV7-2 with TRBJ2-5; 12 nucleotides agree with TRBD2. The germline CDR1 and CDR2 sequences are SGHTA and FQGNSA. CDR3 size: 16 residues. V dropped 6 bases and J dropped 2; count of bases not matched to a gene: 7. In nucleotides, the CDR3 is TGTGCCAGCAGTCGAGAACTAGCGGGGGGACAAGAGACCCAGTACTTC. Protein sequence: CASSRELAGGQETQYF.

This sequence joins TRBV6-5 and TRBJ1-1; D gene unclear. The length of the CDR3 is 12 residues. Germline CDR1 is MNHEY and CDR2 is SVGAGI. V was clipped by 6 bases and J by 5 bases, with 10 bases between them. Here the CDR3 DNA reads TGTGCCAGCAGCCGGCGGGGAACTGAAGCTTTCTTT. Its translation: CASSRRGTEAFF.

This chain connects TRBV7-9 to TRBJ2-2; maybe TRBD2 (6 bases). With 6 bases removed from V and 3 bases from J, the gap between germline ends came to 20 bases. CDR1 is SEHNR and CDR2 is FQNEAQ in the germline V gene (reference sequence). The CDR3 contains 17 residues. The CDR3: CASRYRGGASHTGELFF. The CDR3 DNA reads TGTGCCAGCAGGTATCGAGGAGGGGCTTCCCACACCGGGGAGCTGTTTTTT.

The chain joins TRBV19 to TRBJ1-2, with TRBD1 identical over 9 bases. This CDR3 region has 15 residues. CDR1 and CDR2 (germline): LNHDA, SQIVND (reference sequence). J was trimmed by 3 bases and V by 4 bases; bases with no gene match: 6. The CDR3 spells CASSTRDRVDYGYTF. The CDR3 nucleotides are TGTGCCAGTAGTACCCGGGACAGGGTGGACTATGGCTACACCTTC. The variable domain in full, with the rest retrieved from reference TRBV19 and TRBJ1-2, is DGGITQSPKYLFRKEGQNVTLSCEQNLNHDAMYWYRQDPGQGLRLIYYSQIVNDFQKGDIAEGYSVSREKKESFPLTVTSAQKNPTAFYLCASSTRDRVDYGYTFGSGTRLTVV.